The 29 T cell receptor beta chains listed next were all sequenced from one sample in a study of T cells in women clearing cervical HPV infection (dated by TCRdb to the late 2010s). Library creation used the immunoSEQ multiplex PCR assay. TCRdb took this table from immuneACCESS and kept in-frame rearrangements with V and J called. Such tables lack part of the clones; where checked against another copy, unresolved V genes explain under half of the gap, and the rest is unexplained. The record for this sample contains about 36,000 clones. The top ten hold around 3.5% of the sample. Sequenced sample: blood buffy coat. These receptors originate from a woman between 18 and 75 years old with a cervical HPV16 infection that either progressed to CIN3+ or cleared (not recorded which).

Concerning this clone: Sequencing ends 3 residues short of the CDR3 end; the germline J gene provides the rest. The rearrangement joins TRBV7-2 to TRBJ1-6, with 10 nucleotides matching TRBD1. The J segment lost 4 bases and the V segment lost 6 bases, leaving 3 bases of the junction unmatched. Germline lookup yields CDR1 SGHTA and CDR2 FQGNSA. This CDR3 has 15 residues. CDR3 protein: CASSRDRGYNSPLHF. Partial CDR3 DNA: TGTGCCAGCAGTAGGGACAGGGGATATAATTCACCC.

To note about this clone: The missing CDR3 end, 3 residues past where the read stops, is filled in from the germline J gene. The rearrangement joins TRBV20-1 to TRBJ2-3; 7 nucleotides align to TRBD2. The germline CDR1 and CDR2 sequences are DFQATT and SNEGSKA (reference sequence). V shed 0 bases and J 2 bases; nucleotides not matched to a gene: 14. The CDR3 loop spans 18 amino acids. CDR3 sequence reads: CSARDPLGGSGPTDTQYF. The covered CDR3 bases are TGCAGTGCTAGAGATCCCCTAGGCGGGAGTGGGCCCACAGATACG.

Points on this clone: With the read ending 3 residues before the CDR3 end, the germline J gene is used to fill in that end. The gene calls are TRBV5-1 and TRBJ2-6; 11 nucleotides align to TRBD1. Losses at the gene ends were 0 bases for V and 2 bases for J; bases not matched to a gene: 10. The CDR3 runs 20 residues. Germline CDR1 is SGHRS and CDR2 is YFSETQ. The CDR3 bases that were read are TGCGCCAGCAGCTTGGCCGGGGGTAGGACAGGGGGCCCTGGGGCCAACGTC. Its translation: CASSLAGGRTGGPGANV. The whole CDR3 protein reads CASSLAGGRTGGPGANVLTF.

Of note for this clone: The read comes to an end 3 residues before the CDR3 does, leaving the germline J gene to fill in the end. The chain employs TRBV7-6 and TRBJ1-2, with D perhaps TRBD1 (6 bases). Germline assignment: CDR1 SGHVS and CDR2 FNYEAQ. The CDR3 has 15 residues. The CDR3: CASSLAGGSYNDYTF. CDR3 DNA (partial): TGTGCCAGCAGCTTAGCTGGGGGCTCCTACAATGAC.

Details on this clone: With the read ending 3 residues before the CDR3 end, the germline J gene is used to fill in that end. V gene TRBV6-2 or TRBV6-3 combines with J gene TRBJ2-7; 8 bases are a match to TRBD1. This CDR3 comprises 16 residues. V dropped 6 bases and J dropped 5; count of bases not matched to a gene: 15. Germline CDR1 MNHEY, CDR2 SVGEGT. The covered CDR3 bases are TGTGCCAGCAGCGACCCGATCGACAGGGGAGTTGACGAG. Encoded protein: CASSDPIDRGVDE. The complete CDR3 reads CASSDPIDRGVDEQYF.

In the case of this clone: The sequenced fragment ends 3 residues before the CDR3 boundary, so the rest is inferred from the germline J gene. The rearrangement uses TRBV11-2 and TRBJ2-1; 15 nucleotides agree with TRBD2. Germline V gene sequence: CDR1 SGHAT, CDR2 FQNNGV. With V trimmed by 5 bases and J by 6 bases, 2 bases remained unmatched. The CDR3 length is 15 residues. CDR3 in amino acids: CASSRTSGGANEQFF. CDR3 DNA (partial): TGTGCCAGCAGCAGGACTAGCGGGGGGGCCAATGAG.

A note on this clone: Read data end 3 residues before the CDR3 end; the end is taken from the germline J gene. The chain combines TRBV7-2 with TRBJ1-1; 9 bases match TRBD1. The junction had 5 bases not matched to a gene; V was cut back by 5 bases and J by 1 base. This CDR3 comprises 15 residues. The germline V gene has CDR1 SGHTA and CDR2 FQGNSA. The CDR3: CASSPQGQGNTEAFF. The sequenced part of the CDR3 DNA is TGTGCCAGCAGCCCCCAGGGACAGGGGAACACTGAA.

Details on this clone: The read comes to an end 3 residues before the CDR3 does, leaving the germline J gene to fill in the end. The genes are TRBV3-1 (or the pseudogene TRBV3-2) and TRBJ2-1; 7 nucleotides line up with TRBD2. The germline V gene has CDR1 LGHDT and CDR2 YNNKEL (reference sequence). J gave up 8 bases and V 4 bases, and 5 bases lay outside the gene matches. This CDR3 region has 13 residues. The CDR3 is CASSPRDYHEQFF. The covered CDR3 bases are TGTGCCAGCAGCCCCCGGGACTATCATGAG.

On this clone itself: The read terminates 3 residues ahead of where the CDR3 ends, so the germline J gene completes it. The gene calls are TRBV12-3 or TRBV12-4 and TRBJ1-2; D possibly corresponds to TRBD1 (5 bases). The CDR3 length is 15 residues. The ends were cut back, 3 bases at V and 3 bases at J, with 14 bases in the middle. The CDR3 is CASSFSGGDHYGYTF. Incomplete CDR3 DNA: TGTGCCAGCAGTTTTTCTGGCGGGGACCACTATGGC.

A word on this clone: Coverage ceases 3 residues before the CDR3 finishes, and the germline J gene fills in the end. The rearrangement joins TRBV19 to TRBJ1-2; 7 positions agree with TRBD1. This CDR3 spans 14 amino acids. Per the germline V gene, CDR1 is LNHDA and CDR2 is SQIVND (reference sequence). J lost 2 bases, V lost 3 bases, and 3 bases had no gene match. The part of the CDR3 DNA that was read is TGTGCCAGTAGTATCACAGGGGCCAACTATGGC. It translates to CASSITGANYG. The full CDR3 reads CASSITGANYGYTF.

Points on this clone: The read falls 3 residues short of the CDR3 end, and the missing part is taken from the germline J gene. The chain couples TRBV4-1 to TRBJ2-3, with 12 positions matching TRBD2. J gave up 3 bases and V 2 bases, and 3 bases lay outside the gene matches. Germline loops: CDR1 MGHRA, CDR2 YSYEKL. CDR3 length equals 16 residues. CDR3 bases read: TGCGCCAGCAGCCAAAGACTAGCGGGAGAGACAGATACG. Its protein product is CASSQRLAGETDT. The whole CDR3 sequence reads CASSQRLAGETDTQYF.

For this clone: Read sequence stops 3 residues before the CDR3 end, and the germline J gene provides the missing end. The V call is TRBV11-2, the J call TRBJ2-3, with D perhaps TRBD2 (5 bases). Germline assignment: CDR1 SGHAT and CDR2 FQNNGV. This CDR3 is built from 14 residues. V gave up 8 bases and J gave up 4 bases, with 16 bases separating them. CDR3 protein: CASAKLVRADTQYF. The covered CDR3 bases are TGTGCCAGCGCTAAACTGGTGAGGGCAGATACG.

To note about this clone: The read finishes 3 residues shy of the CDR3 end, and the germline J gene is used to complete it. The chain links TRBV7-2 to TRBJ2-3; 8 nucleotides agree with TRBD2. The CDR3 sequence is 15 residues long. In germline, CDR1 is SGHTA, CDR2 FQGNSA. After removal of 3 bases from V and 1 base from J, the junction contained 3 bases not matched to a gene. The CDR3 protein is CASSFVTSGTDTQYF. Partial CDR3 DNA: TGTGCCAGCAGCTTCGTGACTAGCGGCACAGATACG.

The CDR3 bases that were read are TGTGCCAGCAAACGATCCCAGGGGGCTACGAACGAC. Translating it yields CASKRSQGATND. The whole CDR3 region reads CASKRSQGATNDYTF. The rearrangement uses TRBV2 and TRBJ1-2; 8 bases match TRBD1. Read coverage stops 3 residues before the CDR3 terminus; the germline J gene supplies the remainder. Germline V lookup: CDR1 SNHLY, CDR2 FYNNEI. The CDR3 runs 15 residues.

A word on this clone: The sequence runs out 3 residues before the end of the CDR3; the remainder is reconstructed from the germline J gene. The rearrangement links TRBV29-1 to TRBJ2-7; the match to TRBD2 covers 9 bases. V shed 4 bases, J shed 1 base, and the junction held 5 bases outside the gene matches. CDR3 length equals 14 residues. Germline assignment: CDR1 SQVTM and CDR2 ANQGSEA. The chain's CDR3 is CSVAGGGGSYEQYF. CDR3 DNA (partial): TGCAGCGTTGCGGGCGGGGGGGGATCCTACGAG.

Concerning this clone itself: From the germline J gene comes the end of the CDR3, since the read stops 3 residues before it. The V gene is TRBV6-2 or TRBV6-3, the J gene TRBJ1-5, with TRBD1 matching 11 bases. Germline V gene sequence: CDR1 MNHEY, CDR2 SVGEGT. The junction had 7 bases not matched to a gene; V was cut back by 6 bases and J by 6 bases. The CDR3 contains 15 residues. CDR3 sequence reads: CASSPGQGASQPQHF. The covered CDR3 bases are TGTGCCAGCAGCCCCGGACAGGGGGCGTCTCAGCCC.

As regards this clone: The DNA ends 3 residues before the CDR3 does, and the rest of the CDR3 is filled in from the germline J gene. The chain recombines TRBV5-6 with TRBJ2-3; TRBD2 might be the D (5 bases). Trimming shortened V by 6 bases and J by 7 bases, and 15 bases separated the two germline ends. The CDR3 length is 13 residues. Germline V CDR1 and CDR2: SGHDT, YYEEEE. CDR3 DNA, as far as it was read: TGTGCCAGCAACTACCTAGCCGGGAATACG. Translated: CASNYLAGNT. The whole CDR3 reads CASNYLAGNTQYF.

With respect to this clone: With the read ending 3 residues before the CDR3 end, the germline J gene is used to fill in that end. The chain combines TRBV5-4 with TRBJ2-5; 8 bases are shared with TRBD1. The V gene's germline CDR1 is SGHNT and CDR2 YYREEE (reference sequence). V lost 4 bases, J lost 4 bases, and 9 bases stayed unmatched. The CDR3 spans 15 residues. CDR3 loop: CASSTPGRGRETQYF. The sequenced CDR3 bases are TGTGCCAGCAGCACCCCTGGCAGGGGGCGAGAGACC.

CDR3 bases read: TGTGCCAGCAGCTTGTTCAGGGGGTCTGCCGGGGAG. Protein sequence: CASSLFRGSAGE. The full CDR3 sequence reads CASSLFRGSAGELFF. The V call is TRBV5-6, the J call TRBJ2-2; 7 nucleotides match TRBD1. Coverage ceases 3 residues before the CDR3 finishes, and the germline J gene fills in the end. The germline gives CDR1 SGHDT, CDR2 YYEEEE. V shed 1 base and J 6 bases; nucleotides not matched to a gene: 6. This CDR3 has 15 amino acids.

Note on this clone: The CDR3 end is not reached by the read, which stops 3 residues before it; the germline J gene fills it in. The gene calls are TRBV20-1 and TRBJ2-3, with 8 bases aligning to TRBD1. The CDR3 has 17 residues. The junction had 19 bases not matched to a gene; V was cut back by 6 bases and J by 5 bases. The germline CDR1 and CDR2 sequences are DFQATT and SNEGSKA (reference sequence). The CDR3 region is CSAGAASGQGLQDTQYF. Partial CDR3 DNA: TGCAGTGCCGGTGCGGCCAGCGGACAGGGTTTACAAGATACG.

Comments on this clone: With the read ending 3 residues before the CDR3 end, the germline J gene is used to fill in that end. This rearrangement joins TRBV6-2 or TRBV6-3 to TRBJ2-2, with D possibly being TRBD1 (6 bases). CDR3 size: 15 residues. The germline gives CDR1 MNHEY, CDR2 SVGEGT. V lost 6 bases and J 2 bases, leaving 13 bases between the germline ends. CDR3: CASRRGHGNTGELFF. CDR3 DNA, as far as it was read: TGTGCCAGCAGGAGGGGACACGGTAACACCGGGGAG.

As concerns this clone: With the read ending 3 residues before the CDR3 end, the germline J gene is used to fill in that end. J is TRBJ1-2 and V is TRBV4-1; D uncertain. This CDR3 spans 17 amino acids. Germline CDR1 MGHRA, CDR2 YSYEKL. V was clipped by 0 bases and J by 2 bases, with 16 bases between them. The sequenced CDR3 bases are TGCGCCAGCAGCCAAGAATTTCTGAGGACTGCCAACTATGGC. Protein sequence: CASSQEFLRTANYG. The CDR3 reads in full as CASSQEFLRTANYGYTF.

Comments on this clone: The CDR3 end is not reached by the read, which stops 3 residues before it; the germline J gene fills it in. This rearrangement joins TRBV7-7 to TRBJ2-5; 11 nucleotides match TRBD1. The CDR3 has 14 amino acids. V lost 5 bases and J lost 2; bases outside the gene matches: 1. CDR1 and CDR2 (germline): SSHAT, FNYEAQ (reference sequence). The CDR3 spells CASSGTGGQETQYF. Incomplete CDR3 DNA: TGTGCCAGCAGCGGGACAGGGGGTCAAGAGACC.

In regard to this clone: The CDR3 end falls 3 residues outside the read, so it is completed with the germline J gene. The chain employs TRBV7-2 and TRBJ2-3; D remains unclear. Germline V CDR1 and CDR2: SGHTA, FQGNSA. Trimming left V 1 base short and J 1 base short, with 6 bases between. This CDR3 comprises 14 residues. CDR3 DNA, as far as it was read: TGTGCCAGCAGCTTAGGTGGCCGCACAGATACG. Translated, it gives CASSLGGRTDT. The entire CDR3 reads CASSLGGRTDTQYF.

As to this clone: The junction does not match germline at one end; this may be a read error. The read terminates 3 residues before the CDR3 end, so the remaining end is supplied by the germline J gene. This sequence joins TRBV4-2 and TRBJ2-2; 10 bases are shared with TRBD2. CDR1 and CDR2 (germline): LGHNA, YNFKEQ. The CDR3 has 16 amino acids. The part of the CDR3 DNA that was read is TGCGCCAGCAGCCAAGGAGCGGGAGGGCCCAGCGGGGAG. As protein: CASSQGAGGPSGE. The whole CDR3 is CASSQGAGGPSGELFF.

As regards this clone: The CDR3 goes on 3 residues after the read ends, and that part is filled in from the germline J gene. The rearrangement uses TRBV30 and TRBJ2-3; the D is unclear. Germline V gene data show CDR1 as GTSNPN and CDR2 as SVGIG (reference sequence). The CDR3 runs 14 residues. Deletions cut 0 bases from V and 4 bases from J, with 11 bases between. The CDR3 here is CAWSVGLDPDTQYF. The sequenced CDR3 bases are TGTGCCTGGAGTGTCGGGTTGGATCCAGATACG.

In the case of this clone: The read ends 3 residues shy of where the CDR3 ends; the end is completed using the germline J gene. This sequence joins TRBV5-1 and TRBJ2-3; D perhaps matches TRBD2 (6 bases). Germline CDR1 is SGHRS and CDR2 is YFSETQ. Between the trimmed V and J ends, which lost 4 bases and 3 bases, there was a span of 12 bases. CDR3 length: 14 residues. The part of the CDR3 DNA that was read is TGCGCCAGCAGCCAGGGTAGCGGAACAGATACG. Translating gives CASSQGSGTDT. The CDR3 reads in full as CASSQGSGTDTQYF.

Note on this clone: The CDR3 end lies 3 residues beyond the end of the read and is filled in from the germline J gene. This rearrangement joins TRBV5-1 to TRBJ2-5; the D gene is possibly TRBD1 (6 bases). Germline values: CDR1 SGHRS, CDR2 YFSETQ. The CDR3 has 15 amino acids. The ends were cut back, 7 bases at V and 1 base at J, with 17 bases in the middle. The sequenced CDR3 bases are TGCGCCAGCGCCGGAGAACAGGGACCCCAAGAGACC. Its translation is CASAGEQGPQET. The complete CDR3 protein is CASAGEQGPQETQYF.

Points on this clone: The junction does not match germline at one end; this may be a read error. Read sequence stops 3 residues before the CDR3 end, and the germline J gene provides the missing end. The genes are TRBV7-9 and TRBJ2-3; 7 nucleotides line up with TRBD1. Germline V lookup: CDR1 SEHNR, CDR2 FQNEAQ (reference sequence). The CDR3 is 15 residues long. The DNA read from the CDR3 is TGTCCCAGCAGCCATGACAGGGCGCCTGCCGATACG. Translating gives CPSSHDRAPADT. The entire CDR3 protein is CPSSHDRAPADTQYF. The full variable domain, in which reference TRBV7-9 and TRBJ2-3 provide the parts outside the CDR3, is DTGVSQNPRHKITKRGQNVTFRCDPISEHNRLYWYRQTLGQGPEFLTYFQNEAQLEKSRLLSDRFSAERPKGSFSTLEIQRTEQGDSAMYLCPSSHDRAPADTQYFGPGTRLTVL.